A single sample is the source of the 28 T cell receptor beta chains below, sequenced in a study of shared T cell receptors in the human thymus. Only in-frame clones appear in the TCRdb table, and some are missing; sequencing was by immunoSEQ multiplex PCR. The sample lists hundreds of thousands of clones, approximately 83% occurring once. This sample also belongs to another study, concerning human thymus T cells.

The sample was thymocytes. Source of these receptors: a girl less than two years old with a congenital heart defect.

The genes are TRBV7-6 and TRBJ2-7, with 12 bases aligning to TRBD2. The V gene's germline CDR1 is SGHVS and CDR2 FNYEAQ. V dropped 5 bases and J dropped 3; count of bases not matched to a gene: 11. The CDR3 is 17 amino acids. The CDR3 here is CASSLIASGGADYEQYF. The CDR3 coding sequence is TGTGCCAGCAGCCTTATCGCTAGCGGGGGGGCAGACTACGAGCAGTACTTC.

In this sample, this clone turned up a few times. The chain carries TRBV7-6 and TRBJ2-3; tentative D call: TRBD2 (5 bases). V was shortened by 7 bases and J by 6 bases, with 8 bases between the two germline ends. This CDR3 has 11 amino acids. The V gene's germline CDR1 is SGHVS and CDR2 FNYEAQ. DNA for the CDR3: TGTGCCAGCACTCCGGGGGATACGCAGTATTTT. Protein sequence: CASTPGDTQYF.

This clone was observed once. This rearrangement joins TRBV10-3 to TRBJ1-1, with D uncertain. Trimming removed 11 bases at V and 0 bases at J, with 19 bases between. Germline V gene data show CDR1 as ENHRY and CDR2 as SYGVKD. This CDR3 contains 15 residues. This CDR3 is CASTPQVSMNTEAFF. The CDR3 DNA follows: TGTGCCTCCACCCCCCAGGTGAGCATGAACACTGAAGCTTTCTTT.

DNA of the CDR3: TGTGCCAGTAGTATAGGTACACAATTCAGGCAATCACCCCTCCACTTT. Amino acids: CASSIGTQFRQSPLHF. This chain uses TRBV19 with TRBJ1-6; unclear D gene. The CDR3 contains 16 residues. CDR1 is LNHDA, CDR2 SQIVND, per germline (reference sequence). V lost 1 base to trimming and J lost 10 bases, with 17 bases between them.

The rearrangement links TRBV11-2 to TRBJ2-2; 10 bases are a match to TRBD2. The CDR3 totals 17 residues. With 4 bases clipped from V and 1 base from J, the junction kept 6 bases outside the gene matches. CDR1 is SGHAT, CDR2 FQNNGV, per germline. Here the CDR3 DNA reads TGTGCCAGCAGCTCTACCACTAGCGGGGAGAACACCGGGGAGCTGTTTTTT. Translated: CASSSTTSGENTGELFF. The entire variable domain, with the rest obtained from reference TRBV11-2 and TRBJ2-2, is as follows: EAGVAQSPRYKIIEKRQSVAFWCNPISGHATLYWYQQILGQGPKLLIQFQNNGVVDDSQLPKDRFSAERLKGVDSTLKIQPAKLEDSAVYLCASSSTTSGENTGELFFGEGSRLTVL.

The V and J genes are TRBV4-1 and TRBJ2-7; TRBD1 is a possible D gene (6 bases). Trimming removed 1 base at V and 2 bases at J, with 18 bases between. Germline CDR1 and CDR2: MGHRA and YSYEKL. This CDR3 region has 17 residues. The CDR3 DNA reads as TGCGCCAGCAGCCAAGTGACAGGATCGGTGCCACCCTACGAGCAGTACTTC. Its protein product is CASSQVTGSVPPYEQYF.

The chain uses TRBV5-1 and TRBJ2-3; D possibly corresponds to TRBD2 (6 bases). Germline V gene data show CDR1 as SGHRS and CDR2 as YFSETQ. The CDR3 totals 17 residues. Deletions cut 3 bases from V and 0 bases from J, with 17 bases between. The CDR3 protein is CASSSHRGGPSTDTQYF. CDR3 nucleotides: TGCGCCAGCAGCTCCCACCGGGGAGGACCTAGCACAGATACGCAGTATTTT.

The chain uses TRBV27 and TRBJ2-7; a possible D gene is TRBD1 (5 bases). V was cut by 10 bases and J by 4 bases, with 17 bases left in between. Germline assignment: CDR1 MNHEY and CDR2 SMNVEV (reference sequence). CDR3 length: 13 amino acids. Here the CDR3 DNA reads TGTGCCACCAAAAAGGGGCAGAGTTACGAGCAGTACTTC. It encodes CATKKGQSYEQYF.

The chain combines TRBV27 with TRBJ2-7; 7 bases fit TRBD1. The V and J ends lost 3 bases and 5 bases, in that order; junction bases with no gene match: 7. Germline V gives CDR1 MNHEY, CDR2 SMNVEV (reference sequence). The CDR3 covers 14 residues. CDR3 amino acids: CASSFGQDRHEQYF. CDR3 bases: TGTGCCAGCAGTTTCGGACAGGACCGCCACGAGCAGTACTTC.

The V and J genes are TRBV28 and TRBJ1-2; D not certain. The CDR3 runs to 16 residues. Germline lookup yields CDR1 MDHEN and CDR2 SYDVKM. The V end lost 0 bases, the J end lost 8 bases, and 19 bases lay between the germline ends. As DNA, the CDR3 is TGTGCCAGCAGTTTATGCAGACGACACCCGCGCTGGGGCTACACCTTC. This codes for CASSLCRRHPRWGYTF.

The chain carries TRBV28 and TRBJ2-5; 10 bases line up with TRBD1. Losses at the gene ends were 3 bases for V and 4 bases for J; bases not matched to a gene: 5. The germline V gene has CDR1 MDHEN and CDR2 SYDVKM. The CDR3 spans 15 residues. CDR3 residues: CASSFVGTGAETQYF. The CDR3 bases are TGTGCCAGCAGTTTTGTCGGGACAGGGGCAGAGACCCAGTACTTC. The whole variable domain, filled in from reference TRBV28 and TRBJ2-5, reads DVKVTQSSRYLVKRTGEKVFLECVQDMDHENMFWYRQDPGLGLRLIYFSYDVKMKEKGDIPEGYSVSREKKERFSLILESASTNQTSMYLCASSFVGTGAETQYFGPGTRLLVL.

V usage is TRBV7-9 and J usage is TRBJ2-7, with D maybe TRBD2 (6 bases). Germline V CDR1 and CDR2: SEHNR, FQNEAQ (reference sequence). The CDR3 covers 15 residues. V was shortened by 3 bases and J by 5 bases, with 17 bases between the two germline ends. The CDR3 here is CASSFVGGVVDEQYF. CDR3 nucleotide sequence: TGTGCCAGCAGCTTTGTCGGCGGGGTGGTCGACGAGCAGTACTTC.

The V call is TRBV14, the J call TRBJ1-2, with a tentative D call TRBD1 (6 bases). The CDR3 is 16 amino acids. The V end lost 4 bases, the J end lost 3 bases, and 18 bases lay between the germline ends. In germline, CDR1 is SGHDN, CDR2 FVKESK. For the CDR3, the DNA is TGTGCCAGCAGCCGGATTGAACAGGGTTTGGACTATGGCTACACCTTC. Residues: CASSRIEQGLDYGYTF.

The rearrangement links TRBV5-4 to TRBJ2-2, with D perhaps TRBD2 (6 bases). Trimming left V 2 bases short and J 0 bases short, with 14 bases between. CDR1 is SGHNT and CDR2 is YYREEE in the germline V gene (reference sequence). The CDR3 sequence is 17 residues long. The CDR3 loop reads CASSFKEGAANTGELFF. CDR3 nucleotide sequence: TGTGCCAGCAGCTTTAAGGAGGGCGCGGCGAACACCGGGGAGCTGTTTTTT.

V gene TRBV4-1 combines with J gene TRBJ2-3; 8 nucleotides align to TRBD2. The V gene end was trimmed by 4 bases and the J gene end by 3 bases; junction bases not matched to a gene: 12. In germline, CDR1 is MGHRA, CDR2 YSYEKL. The CDR3 contains 17 residues. CDR3 in amino acids: CASSLYKRGPNTDTQYF. The CDR3 DNA reads as TGCGCCAGCAGCCTCTACAAGCGGGGGCCAAATACAGATACGCAGTATTTT.

This chain connects TRBV30 to TRBJ1-1; D remains unclear. Germline V CDR1 and CDR2: GTSNPN, SVGIG (reference sequence). The germline V and J ends were trimmed by 0 bases and 3 bases, with 5 bases remaining between them. The CDR3 covers 12 residues. CDR3 DNA sequence: TGTGCCTGGAGTGTCGGAGACACTGAAGCTTTCTTT. Its protein product is CAWSVGDTEAFF.

This rearrangement joins TRBV14 to TRBJ1-2; maybe TRBD1 (5 bases). The CDR3 totals 17 residues. V was shortened by 0 bases and J by 2 bases, with 16 bases between the two germline ends. Per the germline V gene, CDR1 is SGHDN and CDR2 is FVKESK. The CDR3: CASSQEALLSGNYGYTF. DNA for the CDR3: TGTGCCAGCAGCCAAGAAGCCTTGTTGTCAGGGAACTATGGCTACACCTTC.

The chain uses TRBV7-9 and TRBJ2-2, with 10 bases identical to TRBD1. V lost 5 bases and J lost 7; bases outside the gene matches: 4. The V gene's germline CDR1 is SEHNR and CDR2 FQNEAQ (reference sequence). The CDR3 is made up of 14 amino acids. CDR3 DNA: TGTGCCAGCAGCCCGGACAGGGGGATCGGGGAGCTGTTTTTT. Protein: CASSPDRGIGELFF.

This clone came up once. CDR3: CASSIELEADNVHEQFF. In DNA, the CDR3 is TGTGCCAGTAGTATAGAACTCGAGGCAGATAATGTCCATGAGCAGTTCTTC. The chain is built from TRBV19 and TRBJ2-1; no firm D call. The CDR3 totals 17 residues. Looked up from germline, CDR1 is LNHDA and CDR2 is SQIVND (reference sequence). V shed 0 bases and J shed 8 bases, with 20 bases lying between them.

This sequence joins TRBV27 and TRBJ1-2; D unclear. The CDR3 contains 13 residues. Trimming shortened V by 6 bases and J by 8 bases, and 16 bases separated the two germline ends. Germline V gene lookup returns CDR1 MNHEY and CDR2 SMNVEV (reference sequence). The chain's CDR3 is CASRLTPLEGYTF. CDR3 DNA sequence: TGTGCCAGCAGACTGACTCCCCTGGAAGGCTACACCTTC.

This sequence joins TRBV18 and TRBJ1-4; a weak D match, TRBD1 (6 bases). V was shortened by 3 bases and J by 0 bases, with 14 bases between the two germline ends. This CDR3 has 17 residues. Germline lookup yields CDR1 KGHSH and CDR2 LQKENI. CDR3 in amino acids: CASSPGRGHSTNEKLFF. In DNA, the CDR3 is TGTGCCAGCTCACCGGGGCGGGGGCACTCAACTAATGAAAAACTGTTTTTT.

The gene calls are TRBV27 and TRBJ1-1; maybe TRBD1 (6 bases). Between the trimmed V and J ends, which lost 3 bases and 1 base, there was a span of 15 bases. The CDR3 extends over 16 amino acids. Germline loops: CDR1 MNHEY, CDR2 SMNVEV (reference sequence). The CDR3 region has the DNA TGTGCCAGCAGTTTTGAAACCAAGACAGGGAACACTGAAGCTTTCTTT. Translating gives CASSFETKTGNTEAFF.

V and J are TRBV29-1 and TRBJ1-1; D ambiguous. Germline CDR1 SQVTM, CDR2 ANQGSEA. The CDR3 is 14 residues long. V gave up 0 bases and J gave up 5 bases, with 13 bases separating them. The CDR3 protein is CSVEDPARETEAFF. In nucleotides, the CDR3 is TGCAGCGTTGAAGATCCGGCGAGGGAGACTGAAGCTTTCTTT. Together with reference TRBV29-1 and TRBJ1-1, the CDR3 gives the full variable domain: SAVISQKPSRDICQRGTSLTIQCQVDSQVTMMFWYRQQPGQSLTLIATANQGSEATYESGFVIDKFPISRPNLTFSTLTVSNMSPEDSSIYLCSVEDPARETEAFFGQGTRLTVV.

In DNA, the CDR3 is TGTGCCAGCAGTTATCAGTATCAACTAATTAACAATGAGCAGTTCTTC. Amino acids: CASSYQYQLINNEQFF. This chain links TRBV6-6 with TRBJ2-1; no clear D. The CDR3 length is 16 residues. The V end was cut by 3 bases, the J end by 5 bases, with 17 bases between. CDR1 is MNHNY, CDR2 SVGAGI, per germline (reference sequence).

This clone occurred a few times. This chain joins TRBV6-1 and TRBJ2-7; D gene ambiguous. With 1 base removed from V and 4 bases from J, the gap between germline ends came to 20 bases. CDR3 length: 17 residues. Germline CDR1 and CDR2: MNHNS and SASEGT. CDR3 nucleotides: TGTGCCAGCAGTGAAGGGCACGAGGCGGAATCGACTTACGAGCAGTACTTC. Protein: CASSEGHEAESTYEQYF.

This chain connects TRBV19 to TRBJ2-1; no definite D call. Looked up from germline, CDR1 is LNHDA and CDR2 is SQIVND (reference sequence). V lost 3 bases to trimming and J lost 2 bases, with 2 bases between them. The CDR3 consists of 12 residues. The CDR3 protein is CASSIAYNEQFF. CDR3 in DNA: TGTGCCAGTAGTATCGCCTACAATGAGCAGTTCTTC.

The chain links TRBV4-2 to TRBJ1-1, with D maybe TRBD1 (6 bases). V lost 2 bases and J 9 bases, leaving 28 bases between the germline ends. This CDR3 is built from 18 residues. Germline V gives CDR1 LGHNA, CDR2 YNFKEQ. CDR3 DNA: TGTGCCAGCAGCCAACCACCTGGAGGAATGAGACAGGCCCTACAAGCTTTCTTT. Its protein is CASSQPPGGMRQALQAFF.

The chain combines TRBV5-1 with TRBJ1-3, with unresolved D. This CDR3 region has 15 residues. Between the trimmed V and J ends, which lost 4 bases and 0 bases, there was a span of 11 bases. Per the germline V gene, CDR1 is SGHRS and CDR2 is YFSETQ. CDR3 residues: CASSDREHSGNTIYF. CDR3 nucleotides: TGCGCCAGCAGCGACCGGGAACACTCTGGAAACACCATATATTTT.